Each of the 31 T cell receptor beta chains below was sequenced from the same sample in a study of blood T cell repertoires in COVID-19. Produced via immunoSEQ multiplex PCR; TCRdb's table is partial and in-frame only. Found here are 200,000 to 300,000 clones, approximately 86% of them singletons; the top ten hold just under 6.5%. The sample taken for sequencing was peripheral blood. These TCRs come from an older woman with active or convalescent COVID-19.

The CDR3 DNA is TGCAGTGCTAGTGTACCGGGGGGGCAGCCCCAGCATTTT. It encodes CSASVPGGQPQHF. The chain uses TRBV20-1 and TRBJ1-5, with a tentative D call TRBD1 (5 bases). CDR1 is DFQATT and CDR2 is SNEGSKA in the germline V gene (reference sequence). This CDR3 contains 13 residues. V was trimmed by 3 bases and J by 7 bases, leaving 13 bases between them.

V is TRBV5-5 and J is TRBJ2-1; 9 bases are a match to TRBD2. Trimming at V came to 4 bases and at J to 5 bases, leaving 7 bases not matched to a gene. Germline V CDR1 and CDR2: SGHKS, YYEKEE (reference sequence). This CDR3 region has 15 residues. The CDR3 DNA is TGTGCCAGCAGCCCCCGGGTAGCGGGGGACAATGAGCAGTTCTTC. Translated, it gives CASSPRVAGDNEQFF.

This clone has only one observation. The chain couples TRBV5-1 to TRBJ1-1; perhaps TRBD1 as D (5 bases). Trimming took off 0 bases at V and 5 bases at J, with 17 bases between the two ends. Germline loops: CDR1 SGHRS, CDR2 YFSETQ. The CDR3 is 16 residues long. The CDR3 is CASSLDPPDRGTEAFF. The CDR3 DNA reads TGCGCCAGCAGCTTGGACCCCCCAGATAGGGGTACTGAAGCTTTCTTT. Variable domain in full (rest from reference TRBV5-1 and TRBJ1-1): KAGVTQTPRYLIKTRGQQVTLSCSPISGHRSVSWYQQTPGQGLQFLFEYFSETQRNKGNFPGRFSGRQFSNSRSEMNVSTLELGDSALYLCASSLDPPDRGTEAFFGQGTRLTVV.

The rearrangement joins TRBV18 to TRBJ2-5; 8 bases line up with TRBD1. V was clipped by 3 bases and J by 1 base; unmatched bases: 10. The germline CDR1 and CDR2 sequences are KGHSH and LQKENI. CDR3 length: 17 residues. CDR3 loop: CASSPSLGTGVQETQYF. In DNA form, the CDR3 reads TGTGCCAGCTCACCCTCGCTAGGGACAGGAGTCCAAGAGACCCAGTACTTC. Based on the CDR3 plus reference TRBV18 and TRBJ2-5, the full variable domain is NAGVMQNPRHLVRRRGQEARLRCSPMKGHSHVYWYRQLPEEGLKFMVYLQKENIIDESGMPKERFSAEFPKEGPSILRIQQVVRGDSAAYFCASSPSLGTGVQETQYFGPGTRLLVL.

The chain uses TRBV7-2 and TRBJ1-1, with TRBD1 matching over 8 bases. CDR1 SGHTA and CDR2 FQGNSA come from the germline V gene. The CDR3 has 14 amino acids. Trimming took 1 base from V and 11 from J; bases not matched to a gene: 9. The CDR3 DNA reads as TGTGCCAGCAGCTTAGTAGTTGGTCAGGGGGCGGCTTTCTTT. It specifies CASSLVVGQGAAFF.

There are many counts of this clone. The chain links TRBV30 to TRBJ1-2; the D is unclear. The germline gives CDR1 GTSNPN, CDR2 SVGIG (reference sequence). V was cut by 6 bases and J by 4 bases, with 12 bases left in between. The CDR3 has 12 residues. The CDR3 bases are TGTGCCTGCCAGGCCTCCCTCTATGGCTACACCTTC. It is translated as CACQASLYGYTF.

The chain joins TRBV2 to TRBJ1-1; D gene ambiguous. Trimming took off 5 bases at V and 1 base at J, with 11 bases between the two ends. CDR1 is SNHLY and CDR2 is FYNNEI in the germline V gene. The CDR3 runs 14 residues. CDR3 protein: CASSLYSRNTEAFF. The CDR3 region has the DNA TGTGCCAGCAGTTTGTACAGTAGGAACACTGAAGCTTTCTTT.

The chain links TRBV6-4 to TRBJ1-1, with 8 bases lining up with TRBD1. The J segment lost 0 bases and the V segment lost 3 bases, leaving 9 bases of the junction unmatched. The length of the CDR3 is 17 residues. The V gene's germline CDR1 is MRHNA and CDR2 SNTAGT. Here the CDR3 reads CASSESSGGDMNTEAFF. In nucleotides, the CDR3 is TGTGCCAGCAGTGAATCTTCAGGGGGCGACATGAACACTGAAGCTTTCTTT.

The gene calls are TRBV3-1 (or the pseudogene TRBV3-2) and TRBJ2-1; TRBD2 matches 12 bases. Germline V gene data show CDR1 as LGHDT and CDR2 as YNNKEL (reference sequence). V shed 3 bases and J 8 bases; nucleotides not matched to a gene: 5. This CDR3 is 15 amino acids long. CDR3 DNA sequence: TGTGCCAGCAGCCAGACTAGCGGGAGAATCGATGAGCAGTTCTTC. Translated: CASSQTSGRIDEQFF.

The chain is built from TRBV19 and TRBJ2-7; 14 nucleotides align to TRBD2. J was trimmed by 6 bases and V by 3 bases; bases with no gene match: 4. This CDR3 spans 15 amino acids. The germline V gene encodes CDR1 LNHDA and CDR2 SQIVND (reference sequence). The CDR3 protein is CASSMGLAGEGEQYF. CDR3 bases: TGTGCCAGTAGTATGGGACTAGCGGGAGAGGGCGAGCAGTACTTC.

This clone showed up just once. The chain is built from TRBV23-1 and TRBJ2-7; D gene ambiguous. TRBV23-1 is marked as an open reading frame, function uncertain. V lost 7 bases and J 4 bases, leaving 2 bases between the germline ends. This CDR3 is 9 amino acids long. CDR3 DNA sequence: TGCGCCAGCATATACGAGCAGTACGTC. This encodes CASIYEQYV.

This clone was observed a handful of times. V is TRBV24-1 and J is TRBJ2-1; D is perhaps TRBD2 (5 bases). Trimming shortened V by 5 bases and J by 6 bases, and 10 bases separated the two germline ends. Germline lookup yields CDR1 KGHDR and CDR2 SFDVKD. The CDR3 has 13 amino acids. The CDR3 region is CATSGVAGNEQFF. The CDR3 DNA sequence: TGTGCCACCAGTGGGGTCGCGGGCAATGAGCAGTTCTTC.

The chain employs TRBV12-5 and TRBJ1-1; 9 bases are shared with TRBD1. The junction had 15 bases not matched to a gene; V was cut back by 7 bases and J by 3 bases. Per germline, CDR1 LGHNT and CDR2 FRNRAP. This CDR3 has 17 residues. The DNA for the CDR3 is TGTGCTAGTGACTGGAGGACAGGGGCCCCTGAGGACACTGAAGCTTTCTTT. Protein sequence: CASDWRTGAPEDTEAFF.

The chain links TRBV6-5 to TRBJ1-2; the D gene is possibly TRBD1 (5 bases). The germline V gene encodes CDR1 MNHEY and CDR2 SVGAGI. V dropped 7 bases and J dropped 2 bases, with 11 bases sitting between them. This CDR3 is 13 amino acids long. CDR3 nucleotide sequence: TGTGCCAGCACCAGGGCAGGGAACTATGGCTACACCTTC. Translation gives CASTRAGNYGYTF.

The rearrangement uses TRBV3-1 (or the pseudogene TRBV3-2) and TRBJ2-5; D remains ambiguous. V gave up 3 bases and J gave up 4 bases, with 15 bases separating them. Germline V CDR1 and CDR2: LGHDT, YNNKEL (reference sequence). CDR3 size: 15 residues. CDR3 protein: CASSHPDTPIETQYF. In nucleotides, the CDR3 is TGTGCCAGCAGCCATCCCGACACCCCCATAGAGACCCAGTACTTC.

This clone was detected once. The chain joins TRBV2 to TRBJ1-1; D is uncertain. Germline values: CDR1 SNHLY, CDR2 FYNNEI. V lost 3 bases and J 2 bases, leaving 10 bases between the germline ends. This CDR3 region has 14 residues. CDR3 loop: CASSEVRANTEAFF. CDR3 bases: TGTGCCAGCAGTGAGGTCCGAGCCAACACTGAAGCTTTCTTT.

The chain employs TRBV18 and TRBJ2-5; TRBD2 matches 10 bases. The V segment lost 3 bases and the J segment 2 bases; nucleotides outside the gene matches: 6. Germline CDR1 reads KGHSH; CDR2 reads LQKENI. This CDR3 spans 16 amino acids. CDR3 sequence: CASSPGPSGGQETQYF. The CDR3 region has the DNA TGTGCCAGCTCACCCGGGCCTAGCGGGGGACAAGAGACCCAGTACTTC.

V usage is TRBV11-2 and J usage is TRBJ2-2, with 8 nucleotides matching TRBD2. V shed 3 bases and J 3 bases; nucleotides not matched to a gene: 6. Germline loops: CDR1 SGHAT, CDR2 FQNNGV. The CDR3 extends over 16 amino acids. CDR3 in DNA: TGTGCCAGCAGCTTCCGGGGGGGGCAGGACACCGGGGAGCTGTTTTTT. This sequence encodes CASSFRGGQDTGELFF.

This sequence joins TRBV4-1 and TRBJ1-5; 10 bases match TRBD1. V lost 0 bases to trimming and J lost 0 bases; unmatched junction nucleotides: 8. This CDR3 spans 19 amino acids. Germline V CDR1 and CDR2: MGHRA, YSYEKL. CDR3 amino acids: CASSQEPGQGRVSNQPQHF. As DNA, the CDR3 is TGCGCCAGCAGCCAAGAACCGGGACAGGGGAGGGTTAGCAATCAGCCCCAGCATTTT.

This sequence joins TRBV6-1 and TRBJ1-2; the match to TRBD1 covers 8 bases. V lost 2 bases and J lost 1; bases outside the gene matches: 3. From germline, CDR1 is MNHNS and CDR2 SASEGT. CDR3 length: 15 residues. CDR3 protein: CASSEQDRGNYGYTF. The CDR3 region has the DNA TGTGCCAGCAGTGAACAAGACAGGGGTAACTATGGCTACACCTTC.

This clone appeared a few times. This sequence joins TRBV18 and TRBJ1-4; 9 nucleotides match TRBD1. This CDR3 is built from 14 residues. J was trimmed by 8 bases and V by 4 bases; bases with no gene match: 5. CDR1 and CDR2 (germline): KGHSH, LQKENI. The CDR3 coding sequence is TGTGCCAGCTCACGGGACAGGGACGGAGAAAAACTGTTTTTT. It codes for CASSRDRDGEKLFF. The full variable domain, in which reference TRBV18 and TRBJ1-4 provide the parts outside the CDR3, is NAGVMQNPRHLVRRRGQEARLRCSPMKGHSHVYWYRQLPEEGLKFMVYLQKENIIDESGMPKERFSAEFPKEGPSILRIQQVVRGDSAAYFCASSRDRDGEKLFFGSGTQLSVL.

The rearrangement joins TRBV5-5 to TRBJ2-2, with TRBD1 matching 8 bases. The CDR3 loop spans 16 amino acids. The V gene's germline CDR1 is SGHKS and CDR2 YYEKEE (reference sequence). Unmatched junction bases numbered 6, after V lost 4 bases and J lost 1 base. CDR3 in DNA: TGTGCCAGCAGCCCCCCCGGGACAGGGAACACCGGGGAGCTGTTTTTT. It codes for CASSPPGTGNTGELFF.

In its sample, this clone was seen a few times. This chain joins TRBV7-2 and TRBJ2-3; D is uncertain. The CDR3 spans 14 residues. CDR1 and CDR2 (germline): SGHTA, FQGNSA. Trimming removed 5 bases at V and 2 bases at J, with 11 bases between. The CDR3 sequence is CASSPLGPTDTQYF. Written as DNA, the CDR3 is TGTGCCAGCAGCCCCCTTGGCCCCACAGATACGCAGTATTTT.

V and J are TRBV11-3 and TRBJ2-7, with D possibly being TRBD2 (6 bases). Germline V gene sequence: CDR1 SGHNT, CDR2 YENEEA. This CDR3 contains 18 residues. Trimming stripped 2 bases from V and 4 bases from J, with 24 bases between. The chain's CDR3 is CASSLRGGRPLMAYEQYF. The CDR3 bases are TGTGCCAGCAGCTTAAGAGGTGGGAGGCCACTCATGGCTTACGAGCAGTACTTC.

J is TRBJ1-2 and V is TRBV21-1; TRBD1 is the table's D call, not checked against the DNA. TRBV21-1 is annotated as a pseudogene. The CDR3 spans 15 residues. The CDR3 DNA reads as TGTGCCAGCAGCAACCCTCGGACAAAAGAGGATGGCTACACCTTC. Its protein is CASSNPRTKEDGYTF.

This chain joins TRBV11-3 and TRBJ2-5; TRBD2 might be the D (5 bases). This CDR3 is built from 15 residues. Trimming pared 5 bases from V and 5 bases from J, leaving 18 bases between. Per germline, CDR1 SGHNT and CDR2 YENEEA. The chain's CDR3 is CASSPRSPTRETQYF. Written as DNA, the CDR3 is TGTGCCAGCAGCCCCCGGTCGCCTACTAGGGAGACCCAGTACTTC.

V is TRBV5-6 and J is TRBJ1-1, with D perhaps TRBD1 (5 bases). This CDR3 is 13 amino acids long. With 2 bases removed from V and 7 bases from J, the gap between germline ends came to 12 bases. Per the germline V gene, CDR1 is SGHDT and CDR2 is YYEEEE. In nucleotides, the CDR3 is TGTGCCAGCAGCTTTATGGTAGGGGATGAAGCTTTCTTT. Amino acid sequence: CASSFMVGDEAFF. The whole variable domain, remainder taken from reference TRBV5-6 and TRBJ1-1, is DAGVTQSPTHLIKTRGQQVTLRCSPKSGHDTVSWYQQALGQGPQFIFQYYEEEERQRGNFPDRFSGHQFPNYSSELNVNALLLGDSALYLCASSFMVGDEAFFGQGTRLTVV.

Only a few counts were recorded for this clone. CDR3 amino acids: CASSQGSGNQPQHF. In DNA form, the CDR3 reads TGTGCCAGCAGCCAAGGCAGCGGCAATCAGCCCCAGCATTTT. The chain combines TRBV3-1 (or the pseudogene TRBV3-2) with TRBJ1-5; D remains ambiguous. V was cut by 1 base and J by 2 bases, with 6 bases left in between. This CDR3 region has 14 residues. The germline V gene has CDR1 LGHDT and CDR2 YNNKEL (reference sequence).

This clone showed up just once. As DNA, the CDR3 is TGTGCCAGCAGTAGGGGGTACGAGCAGTACGTC. Translation gives CASSRGYEQYV. The V call is TRBV6-2 or TRBV6-3, the J call TRBJ2-7, with D tentatively TRBD1 (6 bases). This CDR3 has 11 amino acids. Germline CDR1 MNHEY, CDR2 SVGEGT. The V gene lost 5 bases and the J gene lost 4 bases, with 6 bases spanning the gap.

The rearrangement links TRBV2 to TRBJ2-3; no clear D. There are 11 residues in the CDR3. CDR1 is SNHLY, CDR2 FYNNEI, per germline. Trimming stripped 4 bases from V and 6 bases from J, with 5 bases between. The CDR3 DNA is TGTGCCAGCAGTGTTGAGGATACGCAGTATTTT. The encoded protein is CASSVEDTQYF.

This chain links TRBV9 with TRBJ1-5, with 7 bases matching TRBD1. V shed 3 bases, J shed 10 bases, and the junction held 13 bases outside the gene matches. Germline V gives CDR1 SGDLS, CDR2 YYNGEE. This CDR3 region has 15 residues. The CDR3 nucleotides are TGTGCCAGCAGCGGACAGACAGGGCATGATTCACCCCAGCATTTT. Protein sequence: CASSGQTGHDSPQHF. The complete variable domain, with remaining parts taken from reference TRBV9 and TRBJ1-5, reads DSGVTQTPKHLITATGQRVTLRCSPRSGDLSVYWYQQSLDQGLQFLIQYYNGEERAKGNILERFSAQQFPDLHSELNLSSLELGDSALYFCASSGQTGHDSPQHFGDGTRLSIL.